This T cell receptor beta chain emerged from a study of T cells expressing NK-cell markers (dated by TCRdb to about 2020). Regarding the study in general: In sorted CD3+CD56+NKG2C+, CD3+CD56+NKG2C- and CD3+CD56-NKG2C+ T-cell subsets from roughly 8 donors, TCR beta-chain repertoires were profiled. Of the eight sequenced donors, seven were found to be HCMV-seropositive and one was found to be HCMV-seronegative. The study sequenced eight donors, all healthy volunteers chosen at random: three men and five women. Libraries were sequenced as 2 x 150 bp reads on Illumina HiSeq 2000/2500, MiSeq or NextSeq.

According to the germline V gene, CDR1 reads SGDLS and CDR2 reads YYNGEE. From the cysteine up to the phenylalanine, the CDR3 has a length of 14 residues. No nucleotide data were recorded. The reads were generated on an Illumina HiSeq 2000. The TCR beta cDNA libraries were made using 5'RACE template switching, a step that added both a universal primer site and unique molecular identifiers. Synthesis of cDNA was primed from the TCR beta constant segment and was followed by two consecutive PCR amplification steps. The study's own analysis went as follows. MIGEC handled demultiplexing of the reads and grouping by UMI, while MiTCR was used to assemble and quantify clonotypes. To remove erroneous sequences, TCR cDNA sequences were retained only when supported by two or more reads. Downstream repertoire analysis used the tcR package, and clonotypes were matched across fractions by CDR3 nucleotide sequence plus V segment. VDJmatch was used to annotate antigen specificity against VDJdb, with one amino acid substitution in CDR3 permitted. The reads went through TCRdb reprocessing, and each CDR3 protein sequence gets one entry with no DNA. In this record, the V and J calls reflect TCRdb's handling and not the investigators' own analysis. This sample's table lists a few hundred thousand distinct CDR3 sequences. Clones ranked in the top ten supply 3% to 4.5% of the sample.

The paper as a whole reports these results and caveats: Those dominant clonotypes were again the most abundant among CD3+CD56-NKG2C+ cells in a few donors, at roughly 28.3-60.1%. Whether the expanded NKG2C-expressing T cell clones were specific for HCMV antigens remained unclear. In several donors, the dominant CD3+CD56+NKG2C+ clonotypes were found to rank among the top 10 CD8+ clonotypes and to make up roughly 1.0-7.5% of CD8+ T cells.

HCMV-specific IgG was detected in serum with a commercial ELISA kit to determine HCMV serostatus. Ficoll density gradient centrifugation was used to isolate peripheral blood mononuclear cells from blood. About this clonotype itself: It lacks a known antigen.

The sample comprised blood T cells: a sorted CD56 or NKG2C T cell subset, CD4+ or CD8+ T cells, or bulk PBMC T cells (not recorded which). The chain uses TRBV9 and TRBJ2-1; TCRdb gives TRBD2 as the D gene, but with no DNA this cannot be confirmed. The sequence was obtained from a man aged 18-30 years in good health. Donor details come from another sample of the same person, matched by shared clones. The CDR3 corresponds to CASSVEGSGNEQFF. The full variable domain, with segments outside the CDR3 supplied by the reference TRBV9 and TRBJ2-1 proteins, appears as DSGVTQTPKHLITATGQRVTLRCSPRSGDLSVYWYQQSLDQGLQFLIQYYNGEERAKGNILERFSAQQFPDLHSELNLSSLELGDSALYFCASSVEGSGNEQFFGPGTRLTVL.